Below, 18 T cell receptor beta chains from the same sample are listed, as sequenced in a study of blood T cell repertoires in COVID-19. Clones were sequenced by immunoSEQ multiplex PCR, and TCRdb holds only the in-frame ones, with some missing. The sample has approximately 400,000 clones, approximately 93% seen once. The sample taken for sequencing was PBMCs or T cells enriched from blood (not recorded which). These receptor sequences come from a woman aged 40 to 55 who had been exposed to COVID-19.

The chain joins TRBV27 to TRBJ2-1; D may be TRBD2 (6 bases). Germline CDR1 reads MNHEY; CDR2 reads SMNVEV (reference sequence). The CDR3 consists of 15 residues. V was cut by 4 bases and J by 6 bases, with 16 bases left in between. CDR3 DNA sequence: TGTGCCAGCAGTTCCCCTCACGGGACTCTCAATGAGCAGTTCTTC. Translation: CASSSPHGTLNEQFF.

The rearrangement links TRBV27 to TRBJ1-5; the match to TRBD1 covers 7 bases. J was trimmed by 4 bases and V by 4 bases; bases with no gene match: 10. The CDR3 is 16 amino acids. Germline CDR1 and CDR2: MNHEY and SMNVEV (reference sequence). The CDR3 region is CASSSGTGTVNQPQHF. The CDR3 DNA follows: TGTGCCAGCAGTTCGGGGACCGGGACAGTGAATCAGCCCCAGCATTTT.

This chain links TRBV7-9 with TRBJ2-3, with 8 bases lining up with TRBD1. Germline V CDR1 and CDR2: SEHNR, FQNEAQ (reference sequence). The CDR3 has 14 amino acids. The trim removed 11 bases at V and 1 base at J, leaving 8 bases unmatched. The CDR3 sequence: CASVQGAGTDTQYF. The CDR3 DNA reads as TGTGCCTCAGTCCAGGGGGCCGGCACAGATACGCAGTATTTT.

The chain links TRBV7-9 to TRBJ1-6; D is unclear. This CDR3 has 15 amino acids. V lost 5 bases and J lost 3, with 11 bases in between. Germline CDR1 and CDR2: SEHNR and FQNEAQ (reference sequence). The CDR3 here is CASSPGDFYNSPLHF. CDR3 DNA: TGTGCCAGCAGCCCCGGCGACTTCTATAATTCACCCCTCCACTTT.

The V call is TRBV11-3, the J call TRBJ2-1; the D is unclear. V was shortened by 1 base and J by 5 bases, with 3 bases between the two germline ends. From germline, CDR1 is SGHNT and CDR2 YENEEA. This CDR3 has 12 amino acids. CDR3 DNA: TGTGCCAGCAGCTTAGCTCACAATGAGCAGTTCTTC. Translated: CASSLAHNEQFF.

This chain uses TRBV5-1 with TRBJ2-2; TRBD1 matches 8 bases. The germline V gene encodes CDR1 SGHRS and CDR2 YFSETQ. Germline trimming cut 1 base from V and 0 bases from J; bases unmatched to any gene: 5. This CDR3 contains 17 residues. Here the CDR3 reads CASSLRGDRPNTGELFF. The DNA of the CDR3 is TGCGCCAGCAGCTTGAGGGGGGACAGGCCGAACACCGGGGAGCTGTTTTTT.

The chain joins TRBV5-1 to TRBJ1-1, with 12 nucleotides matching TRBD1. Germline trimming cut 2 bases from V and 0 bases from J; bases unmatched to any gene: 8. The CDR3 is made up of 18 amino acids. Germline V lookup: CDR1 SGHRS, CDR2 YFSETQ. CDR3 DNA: TGCGCCAGCAGCTTTCCGGGACAGGGGGCGCGGGTGAACACTGAAGCTTTCTTT. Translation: CASSFPGQGARVNTEAFF.

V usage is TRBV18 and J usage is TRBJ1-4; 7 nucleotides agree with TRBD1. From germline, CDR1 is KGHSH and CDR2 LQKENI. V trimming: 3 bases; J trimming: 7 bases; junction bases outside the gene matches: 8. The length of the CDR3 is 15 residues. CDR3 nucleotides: TGTGCCAGCTCACCCGAGGGGGCGATGAGTGAAAAACTGTTTTTT. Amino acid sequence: CASSPEGAMSEKLFF. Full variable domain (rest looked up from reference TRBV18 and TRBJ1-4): NAGVMQNPRHLVRRRGQEARLRCSPMKGHSHVYWYRQLPEEGLKFMVYLQKENIIDESGMPKERFSAEFPKEGPSILRIQQVVRGDSAAYFCASSPEGAMSEKLFFGSGTQLSVL.

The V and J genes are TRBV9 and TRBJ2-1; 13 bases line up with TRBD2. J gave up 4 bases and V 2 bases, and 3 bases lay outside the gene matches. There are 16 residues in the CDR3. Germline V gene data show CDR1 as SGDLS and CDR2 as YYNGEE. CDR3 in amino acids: CASSVGTSGAYNEQFF. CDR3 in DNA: TGTGCCAGCAGCGTGGGGACTAGCGGGGCTTACAATGAGCAGTTCTTC.

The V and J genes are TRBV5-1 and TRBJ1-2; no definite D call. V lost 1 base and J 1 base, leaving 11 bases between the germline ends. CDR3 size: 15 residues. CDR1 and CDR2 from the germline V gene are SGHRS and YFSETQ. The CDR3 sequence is CASSLNNAVNYGYTF. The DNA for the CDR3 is TGCGCCAGCAGCTTGAATAACGCGGTTAACTATGGCTACACCTTC.

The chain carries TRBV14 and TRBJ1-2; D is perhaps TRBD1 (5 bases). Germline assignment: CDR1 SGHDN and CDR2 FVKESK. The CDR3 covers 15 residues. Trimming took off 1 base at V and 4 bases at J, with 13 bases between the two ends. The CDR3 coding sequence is TGTGCCAGCAGCCAAGCAGGCAGGGTTGGCTATGGCTACACCTTC. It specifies CASSQAGRVGYGYTF. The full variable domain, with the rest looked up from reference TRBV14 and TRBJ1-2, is EAGVTQFPSHSVIEKGQTVTLRCDPISGHDNLYWYRRVMGKEIKFLLHFVKESKQDESGMPNNRFLAERTGGTYSTLKVQPAELEDSGVYFCASSQAGRVGYGYTFGSGTRLTVV.

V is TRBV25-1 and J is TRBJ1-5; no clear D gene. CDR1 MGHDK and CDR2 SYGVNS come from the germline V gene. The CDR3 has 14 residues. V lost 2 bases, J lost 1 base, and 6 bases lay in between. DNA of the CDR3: TGTGCCAGCAGTGAACCGGGGAGCAATCAGCCCCAGCATTTT. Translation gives CASSEPGSNQPQHF.

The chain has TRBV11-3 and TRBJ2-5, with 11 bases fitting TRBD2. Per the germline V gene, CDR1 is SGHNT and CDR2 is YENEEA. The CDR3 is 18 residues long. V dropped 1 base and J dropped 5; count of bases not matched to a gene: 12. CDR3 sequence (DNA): TGTGCCAGCAGCTTAGGGCTCGTAGCGGGAGGGCCTGGGGAGACCCAGTACTTC. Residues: CASSLGLVAGGPGETQYF.

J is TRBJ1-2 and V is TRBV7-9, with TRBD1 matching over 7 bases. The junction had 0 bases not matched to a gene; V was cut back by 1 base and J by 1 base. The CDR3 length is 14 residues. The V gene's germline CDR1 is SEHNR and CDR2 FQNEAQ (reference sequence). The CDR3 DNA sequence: TGTGCCAGCAGCTTAGGACAGGGTAACTATGGCTACACCTTC. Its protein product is CASSLGQGNYGYTF.

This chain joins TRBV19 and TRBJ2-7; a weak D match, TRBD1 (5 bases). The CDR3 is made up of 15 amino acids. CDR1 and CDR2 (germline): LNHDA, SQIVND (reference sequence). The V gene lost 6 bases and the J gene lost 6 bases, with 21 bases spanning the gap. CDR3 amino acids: CASSRQGRFPGEQYF. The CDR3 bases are TGTGCCAGTAGCCGCCAGGGCCGCTTTCCCGGCGAGCAGTACTTC.

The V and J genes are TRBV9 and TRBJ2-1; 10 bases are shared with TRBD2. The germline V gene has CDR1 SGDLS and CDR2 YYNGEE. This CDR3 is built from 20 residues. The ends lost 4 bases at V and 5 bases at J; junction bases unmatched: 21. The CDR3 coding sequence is TGTGCCAGCAGCCCCCAAGGGAGCGGGGGGGCGTCAAGAAAGAACAATGAGCAGTTCTTC. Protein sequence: CASSPQGSGGASRKNNEQFF.

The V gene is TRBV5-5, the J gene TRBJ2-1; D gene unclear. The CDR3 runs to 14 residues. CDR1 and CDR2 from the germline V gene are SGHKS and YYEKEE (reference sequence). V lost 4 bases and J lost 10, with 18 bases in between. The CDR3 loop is CASSPITPPREQFF. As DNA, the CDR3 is TGTGCCAGCAGCCCGATTACGCCCCCCCGGGAGCAGTTCTTC.

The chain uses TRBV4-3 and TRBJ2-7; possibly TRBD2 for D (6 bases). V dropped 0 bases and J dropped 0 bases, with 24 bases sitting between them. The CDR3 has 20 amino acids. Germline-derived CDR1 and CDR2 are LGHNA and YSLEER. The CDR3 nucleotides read TGCGCCAGCAGCCAAGATTGGGTGGCCTCCAGCGGGCTTAGCTCCTACGAGCAGTACTTC. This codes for CASSQDWVASSGLSSYEQYF.